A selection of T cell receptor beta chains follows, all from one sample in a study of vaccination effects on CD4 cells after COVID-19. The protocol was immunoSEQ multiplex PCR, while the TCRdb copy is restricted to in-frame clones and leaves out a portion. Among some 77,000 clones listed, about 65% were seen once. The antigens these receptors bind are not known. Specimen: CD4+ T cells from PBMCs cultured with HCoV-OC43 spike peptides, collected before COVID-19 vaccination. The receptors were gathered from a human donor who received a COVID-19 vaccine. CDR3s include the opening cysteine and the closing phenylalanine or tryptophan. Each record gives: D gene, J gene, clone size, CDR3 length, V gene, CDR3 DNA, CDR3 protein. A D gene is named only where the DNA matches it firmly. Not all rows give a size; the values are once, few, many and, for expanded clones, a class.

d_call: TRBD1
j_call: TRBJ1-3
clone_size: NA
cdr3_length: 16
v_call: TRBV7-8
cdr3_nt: TGTGCCAGCAGCACAAGAACCAGGGGGACTGGAAACACCATATATTTT
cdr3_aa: CASSTRTRGTGNTIYF

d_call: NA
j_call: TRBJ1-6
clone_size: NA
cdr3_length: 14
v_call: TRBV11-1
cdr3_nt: TGTGCCAGCAGCTTATCAGGGTCTGGATCACCCCTCCACTTT
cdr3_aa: CASSLSGSGSPLHF

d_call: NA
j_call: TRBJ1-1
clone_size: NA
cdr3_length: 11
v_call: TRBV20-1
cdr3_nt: TGCAGTGCTAGACTGAACACTGAAGCTTTCTTT
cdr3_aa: CSARLNTEAFF

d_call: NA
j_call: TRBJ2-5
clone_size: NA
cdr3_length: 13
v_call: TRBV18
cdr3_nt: TGTGCCAGCTCGGAGGGGCTTCAAGAGACCCAGTACTTC
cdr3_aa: CASSEGLQETQYF

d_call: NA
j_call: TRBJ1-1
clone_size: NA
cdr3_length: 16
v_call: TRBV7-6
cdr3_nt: TGTGCCAGCAGCTTAGAGGGAACGGGGATAGGCACTGAAGCTTTCTTT
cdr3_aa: CASSLEGTGIGTEAFF

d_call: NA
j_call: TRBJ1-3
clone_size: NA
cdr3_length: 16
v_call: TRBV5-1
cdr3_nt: TGCGCCAGCAGCTTGGAAGCTCGGACCTCTGGAAACACCATATATTTT
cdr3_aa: CASSLEARTSGNTIYF

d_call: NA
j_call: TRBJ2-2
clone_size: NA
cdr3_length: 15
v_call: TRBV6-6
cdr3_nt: TGTGCCAGCAAGACGCTGGGGGGACCCACCGGGGAGCTGTTTTTT
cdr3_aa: CASKTLGGPTGELFF

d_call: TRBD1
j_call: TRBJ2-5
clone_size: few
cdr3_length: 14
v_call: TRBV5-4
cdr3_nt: TGTGCCAGCAGCTTGATGACAGGGGAAGAGACCCAGTACTTC
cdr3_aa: CASSLMTGEETQYF

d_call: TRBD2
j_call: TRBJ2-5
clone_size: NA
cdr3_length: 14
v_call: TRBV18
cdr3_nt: TGTGCCAGCTCTCGAGGACTAGCGCAAGAGACCCAGTACTTC
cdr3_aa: CASSRGLAQETQYF

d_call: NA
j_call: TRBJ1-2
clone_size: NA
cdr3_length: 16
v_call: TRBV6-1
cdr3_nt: TGTGCCAGCAGTGAACGTCGGGGCTTCGGGACGTATGGCTACACCTTC
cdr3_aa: CASSERRGFGTYGYTF

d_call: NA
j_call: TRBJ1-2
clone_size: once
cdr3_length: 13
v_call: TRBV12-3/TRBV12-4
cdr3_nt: TGTGCCAGCAGGGACCCTAGACAGAATGGCTACACCTTC
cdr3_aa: CASRDPRQNGYTF

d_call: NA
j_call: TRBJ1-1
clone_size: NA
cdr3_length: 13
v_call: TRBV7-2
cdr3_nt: TGTGCCAGCCGTACCGTCAGGAACACTGAAGCTTTCTTT
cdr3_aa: CASRTVRNTEAFF

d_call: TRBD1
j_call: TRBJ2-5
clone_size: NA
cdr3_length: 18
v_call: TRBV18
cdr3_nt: TGTGCCAGCTCACCCCTGACAGGGGCCGTACCCTACCAAGAGACCCAGTACTTC
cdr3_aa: CASSPLTGAVPYQETQYF

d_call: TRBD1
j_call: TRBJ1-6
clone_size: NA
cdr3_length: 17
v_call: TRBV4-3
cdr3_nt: TGCGCCAGCAGCCAAGATACCATCAGGGGGGGTAATTCACCCCTCCACTTT
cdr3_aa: CASSQDTIRGGNSPLHF

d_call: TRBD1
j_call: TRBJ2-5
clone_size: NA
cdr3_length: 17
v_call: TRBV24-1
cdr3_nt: TGTGCCACCAGTGATTATGACCGGACAGGAGTCCCCCGGACCCAGTACTTC
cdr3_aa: CATSDYDRTGVPRTQYF

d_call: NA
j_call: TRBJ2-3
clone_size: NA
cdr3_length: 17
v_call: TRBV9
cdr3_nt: TGTGCCAGCAACACCCGCTGGGAAAGAACTAGCACAGATACGCAGTATTTT
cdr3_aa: CASNTRWERTSTDTQYF

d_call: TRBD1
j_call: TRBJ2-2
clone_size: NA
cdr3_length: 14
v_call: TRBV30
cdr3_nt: TGTGCCTGGAACCCGGGACAGCCCACCGGGGAGCTGTTTTTT
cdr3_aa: CAWNPGQPTGELFF

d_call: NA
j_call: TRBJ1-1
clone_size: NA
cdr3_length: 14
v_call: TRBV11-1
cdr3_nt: TGTGCCAGCAGCTTAGTTTCAGGGGTGACTGAAGCTTTCTTT
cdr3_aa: CASSLVSGVTEAFF

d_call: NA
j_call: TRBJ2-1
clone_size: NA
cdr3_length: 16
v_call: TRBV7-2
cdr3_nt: TGTGCCAGCAGCTTATTGGGCAGGGCTGGTCACAATGAGCAGTTCTTC
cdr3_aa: CASSLLGRAGHNEQFF

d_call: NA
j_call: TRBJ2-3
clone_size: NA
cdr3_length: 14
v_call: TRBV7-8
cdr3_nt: TGTGCCAGCAGGGTGAGGACTAGCACAGATACGCAGTATTTT
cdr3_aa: CASRVRTSTDTQYF

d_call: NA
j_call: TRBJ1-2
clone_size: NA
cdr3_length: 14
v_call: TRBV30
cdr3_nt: TGTGCCTGGAATCGAGACAGGCACCACTATGGCTACACCTTC
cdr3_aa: CAWNRDRHHYGYTF

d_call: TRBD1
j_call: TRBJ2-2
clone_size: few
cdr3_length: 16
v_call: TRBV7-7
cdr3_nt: TGTGCCAGCAGCCCAAGGACAGGGGAGAACACCGGGGAGCTGTTTTTT
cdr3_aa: CASSPRTGENTGELFF

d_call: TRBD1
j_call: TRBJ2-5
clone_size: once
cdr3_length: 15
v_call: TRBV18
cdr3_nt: TGTGCCAGCTCACCTCGGACAGGGGGCGAGGAGACCCAGTACTTC
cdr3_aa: CASSPRTGGEETQYF

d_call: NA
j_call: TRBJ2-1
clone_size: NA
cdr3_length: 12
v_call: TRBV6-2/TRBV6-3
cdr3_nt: TGTGCCAGCAGTTACGACCGCAATGAGCAGTTCTTC
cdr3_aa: CASSYDRNEQFF

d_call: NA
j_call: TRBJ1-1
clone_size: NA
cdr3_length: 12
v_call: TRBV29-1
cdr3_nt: TGCAGCGCCTTTTGGGCAAACACTGAAGCTTTCTTT
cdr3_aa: CSAFWANTEAFF

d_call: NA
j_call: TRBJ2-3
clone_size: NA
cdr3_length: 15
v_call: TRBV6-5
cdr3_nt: TGTGCCAGCAGTCGGACAGTCCTGGAAACAGATACGCAGTATTTT
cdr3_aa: CASSRTVLETDTQYF

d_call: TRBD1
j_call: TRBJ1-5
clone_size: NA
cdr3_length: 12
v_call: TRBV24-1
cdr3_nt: TGTGCCACGTCGGAACAGGGGCAGCCCCAGCATTTT
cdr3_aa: CATSEQGQPQHF

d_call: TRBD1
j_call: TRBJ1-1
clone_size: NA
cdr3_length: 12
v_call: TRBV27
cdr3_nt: TGTGCCAGGTTTGACAGGGGAACTGAAGCTTTCTTT
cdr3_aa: CARFDRGTEAFF

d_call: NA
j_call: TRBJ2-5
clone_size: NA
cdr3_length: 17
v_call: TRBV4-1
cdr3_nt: TGCGCCAGCAGCCAAGGTTTCCTAGGGGGGGCGGGGGAGACCCAGTACTTC
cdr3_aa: CASSQGFLGGAGETQYF

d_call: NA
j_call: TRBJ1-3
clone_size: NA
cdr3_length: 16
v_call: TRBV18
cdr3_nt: TGTGCCAGCTCACCTTTACAGGACAGCTCTGGAAACACCATATATTTT
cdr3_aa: CASSPLQDSSGNTIYF

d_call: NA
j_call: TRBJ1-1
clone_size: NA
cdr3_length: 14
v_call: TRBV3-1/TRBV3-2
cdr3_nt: TGTGCCAGCAGCCAACCCGGGGGGGGCACTGAAGCTTTCTTT
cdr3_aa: CASSQPGGGTEAFF

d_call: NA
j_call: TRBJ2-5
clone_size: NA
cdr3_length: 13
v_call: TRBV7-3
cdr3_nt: TGTGCCAGCAGCACAACCGTCCAAGAGACCCAGTACTTC
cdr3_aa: CASSTTVQETQYF

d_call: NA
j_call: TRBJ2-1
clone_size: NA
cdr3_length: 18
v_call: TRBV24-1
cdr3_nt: TGTGCCACCAGTGACCGACGGACCACAGGGTCTACCTACAATGAGCAGTTCTTC
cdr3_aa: CATSDRRTTGSTYNEQFF

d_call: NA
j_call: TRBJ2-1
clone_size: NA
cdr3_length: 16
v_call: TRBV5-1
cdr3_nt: TGCGCCAGCAACGAAGGCCCCCTAAGCTCCTACAATGAGCAGTTCTTC
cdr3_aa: CASNEGPLSSYNEQFF

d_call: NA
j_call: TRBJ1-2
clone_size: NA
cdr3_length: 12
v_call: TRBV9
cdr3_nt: TGTGCCAGCAGCGCCGAAGGGTATGGCTACACCTTC
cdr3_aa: CASSAEGYGYTF

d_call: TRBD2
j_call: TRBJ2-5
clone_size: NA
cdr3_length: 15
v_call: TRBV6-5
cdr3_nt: TGTGCCAGCAGCCCAACCGGGACTAGCAAAGAGACCCAGTACTTC
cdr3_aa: CASSPTGTSKETQYF

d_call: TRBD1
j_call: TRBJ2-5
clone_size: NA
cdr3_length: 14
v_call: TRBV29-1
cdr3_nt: TGCAGCGTTGCTTTTGGACAGGGAGGTGAGACCCAGTACTTC
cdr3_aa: CSVAFGQGGETQYF

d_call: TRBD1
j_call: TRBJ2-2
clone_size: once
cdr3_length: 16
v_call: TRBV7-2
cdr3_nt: TGTGCCAGCAGCTTAGCGGACAGGGGGGTCACCGGGGAGCTGTTTTTT
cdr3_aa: CASSLADRGVTGELFF

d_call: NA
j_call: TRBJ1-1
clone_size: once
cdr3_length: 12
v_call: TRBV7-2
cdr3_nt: TGTGCCAGCAGCCCACCGCTCCCCGAAGCTTTCTTT
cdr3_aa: CASSPPLPEAFF

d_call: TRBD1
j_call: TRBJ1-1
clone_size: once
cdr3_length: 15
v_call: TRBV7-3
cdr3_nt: TGTGCCAGCAGCTTGACAGGGGGGGGGTACACTGAAGCTTTCTTT
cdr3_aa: CASSLTGGGYTEAFF

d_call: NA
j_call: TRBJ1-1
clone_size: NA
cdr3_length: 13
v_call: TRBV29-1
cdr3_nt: TGCAGCGTTGAAAGGTCGCCAGACACTGAAGCTTTCTTT
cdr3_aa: CSVERSPDTEAFF

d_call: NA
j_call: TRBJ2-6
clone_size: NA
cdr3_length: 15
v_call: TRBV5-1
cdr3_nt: TGCGCCAGCAGCTTCGGTTCATCTGGGGCCAACGTCCTGACTTTC
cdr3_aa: CASSFGSSGANVLTF

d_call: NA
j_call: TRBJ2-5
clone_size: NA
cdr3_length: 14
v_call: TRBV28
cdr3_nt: TGTGCCAGCGGAGAACCCGGGACCCAAGAGACCCAGTACTTC
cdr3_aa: CASGEPGTQETQYF

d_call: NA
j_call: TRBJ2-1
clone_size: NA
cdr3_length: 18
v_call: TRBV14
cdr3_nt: TGTGCCAGCAGCCAAGATCGGCCCCCGGGGGGCCCGTGGAATGAGCAGTTCTTC
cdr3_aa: CASSQDRPPGGPWNEQFF

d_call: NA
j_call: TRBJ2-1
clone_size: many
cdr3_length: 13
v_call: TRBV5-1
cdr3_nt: TGCGCCAGCAGCTTGGCCGGGATAAACGATCAGTTCTTC
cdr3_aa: CASSLAGINDQFF

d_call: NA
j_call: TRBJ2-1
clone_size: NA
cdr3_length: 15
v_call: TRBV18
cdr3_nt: TGTGCCAGCTCGCGGGAAGGCCCTAACTACAATGAGCAGTTCTTC
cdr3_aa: CASSREGPNYNEQFF

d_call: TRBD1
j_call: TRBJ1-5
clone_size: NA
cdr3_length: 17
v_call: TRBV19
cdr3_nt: TGTGCCAGTAGTAAGACGACAGGGCCAGGGAGCAATCAGCCCCAGCATTTT
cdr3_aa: CASSKTTGPGSNQPQHF

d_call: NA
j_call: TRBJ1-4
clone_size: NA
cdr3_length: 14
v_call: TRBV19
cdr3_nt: TGTGCCAGTAGTTCCAGGGGCACAAATGAAAAACTGTTTTTT
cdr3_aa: CASSSRGTNEKLFF

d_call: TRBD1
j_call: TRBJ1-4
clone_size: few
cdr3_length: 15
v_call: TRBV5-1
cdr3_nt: TGCGCCAGCAGCTTAGGACAGGGACTTAATGAAAAACTGTTTTTT
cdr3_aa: CASSLGQGLNEKLFF

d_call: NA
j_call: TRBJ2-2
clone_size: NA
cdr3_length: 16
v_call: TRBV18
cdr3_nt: TGTGCCAGCTCACTAATCCGGGAGACGAACACCGGGGAGCTGTTTTTT
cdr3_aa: CASSLIRETNTGELFF

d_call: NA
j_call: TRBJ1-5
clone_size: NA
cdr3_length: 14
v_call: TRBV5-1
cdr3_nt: TGCGCCAGCAGCAACGCCCCAGGGGATCAGCCCCAGCATTTT
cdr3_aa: CASSNAPGDQPQHF

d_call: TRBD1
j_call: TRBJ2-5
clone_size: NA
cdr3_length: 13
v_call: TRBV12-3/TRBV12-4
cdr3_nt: TGTGCCAGCAGGGCAACAGGGGCAGAGACCCAGTACTTC
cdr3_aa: CASRATGAETQYF

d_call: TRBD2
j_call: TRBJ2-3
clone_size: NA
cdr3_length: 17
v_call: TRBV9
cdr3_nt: TGTGCCAGCAGCGTAGGACTAGCGGGGGCCAGCACAGATACGCAGTATTTT
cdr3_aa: CASSVGLAGASTDTQYF

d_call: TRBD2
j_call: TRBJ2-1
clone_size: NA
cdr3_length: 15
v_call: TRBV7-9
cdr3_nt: TGTGCCAGCAGCTTTTCAGCGGGGGACTACAATGAGCAGTTCTTC
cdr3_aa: CASSFSAGDYNEQFF

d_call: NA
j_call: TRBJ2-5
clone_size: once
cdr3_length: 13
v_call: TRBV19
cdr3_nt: TGTGCCAGTAGTATACGGGTTCAAGAGACCCAGTACTTC
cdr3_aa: CASSIRVQETQYF

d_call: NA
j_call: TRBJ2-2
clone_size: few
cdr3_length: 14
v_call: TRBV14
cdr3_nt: TGTGCCAGCAGCCAAGAATGGAACACCGGGGAGCTGTTTTTT
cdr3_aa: CASSQEWNTGELFF

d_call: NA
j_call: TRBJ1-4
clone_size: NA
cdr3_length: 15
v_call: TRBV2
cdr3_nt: TGTGCCAGCAGTGATTGGTTGCAGGGTTGGTCGAAACTGTTTTTT
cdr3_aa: CASSDWLQGWSKLFF

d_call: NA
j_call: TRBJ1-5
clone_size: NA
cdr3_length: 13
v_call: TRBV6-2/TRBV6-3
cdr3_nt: TGTGCCAGCAGTGGAACCGGGGGACAGCCCCAGCATTTT
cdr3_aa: CASSGTGGQPQHF